The text below deals with one T cell receptor beta chain. Its specificity is unknown. This record belongs to a study of T cell responses to AZD1222 COVID-19 vaccine. Study-level points and caveats: Within unmutated variant regions lay the reported targets of nearly half of spike-specific TCRs. White British people made up most donors, females outnumbered males, and clonal diversity was possibly underestimated. Repertoire samples came only from after the peak T cell response.

Only in-frame clones appear in the TCRdb table, and some are missing; sequencing was by immunoSEQ multiplex PCR. The data hold about 140,000 clones, with roughly nine tenths observed a single time. Trimming took 3 bases from V and 7 from J, leaving 11 bases between them. CDR1 and CDR2 (germline): DFQATT, SNEGSKA (reference sequence). The CDR3 is 12 residues long. The receptor's source is an adult who received the MenACWY meningococcal vaccine as a control. The specimen comprised peripheral blood, sampled 28 days after the second dose of the MenACWY control vaccine. The V and J genes are TRBV20-1 and TRBJ2-3, with D perhaps TRBD2 (6 bases). CDR3 in amino acids: CSASAGTYTQYF. CDR3 nucleotides: TGCAGTGCTAGTGCCGGGACTTATACGCAGTATTTT.